The subject of this entry is one T cell receptor beta chain. Its specificity is unknown. This sample includes further DNA sequences coding for the same CDR3. Trimming pared 5 bases from V and 1 base from J, leaving 8 bases between. Germline CDR1 LNHDA, CDR2 SQIVND (reference sequence). There are 13 residues in the CDR3. These data are taken from a study of beta chain features in type 1 diabetes. Whole-study results and caveats: The influence of HLA type on TCRB rearrangement stayed undetermined. A pattern of fewer insertions and more deletions at VDJ junctions was seen in type 1 diabetes patients. Comparison showed that naive, central memory and Treg TCRB repertoires appeared more similar among patients than among healthy donors.

Each of the CD4+ naive, central memory, regulatory and stem cell-like memory populations was sorted via CD45RO/CCR7/CD25/CD127/CD95/CD27. What was sequenced were expressed TCRB transcripts, since all of the isolated RNA had been reverse transcribed. Sequenced by immunoSEQ multiplex PCR; TCRdb stores in-frame clones only, minus some. The sample has 150,000 to 190,000 clones; around 8% are singletons. The chain couples TRBV19 to TRBJ2-5; a weak D match, TRBD1 (5 bases). Material for sequencing was central memory CD4+ T cells from blood. The TCR originated in a man between 18 and 29 years old in good health. Here the CDR3 DNA reads TGTGCCAGTAGTCGCAGGGTCCAAGAGACCCAGTACTTC. Its protein is CASSRRVQETQYF.